The present TCR beta chain was sequenced within a study of blood T cell repertoires in COVID-19 (dated by TCRdb to the early 2020s). Broadly, across the study: Samples covering the acute and convalescent phases of COVID-19 were provided by collaborators in the United States, Italy and Spain. Where available, HLA class I and class II types were obtained from metadata supplied by the sample provider rather than from assay-based typing. Sample metadata almost always included a de-identified subject ID, COVID-19 status, age in years and sex. The material from the prospective study consisted of cDNA or gDNA derived from T cells, B-cell-depleted T cells, or PBMCs. Subjects who had been exposed to COVID-19, were actively infected with it, or had recovered from it provided the deeply sampled blood TCRbeta repertoires that made up the dataset. The samples were drawn from the first 160 participants of the ongoing ImmuneRACE study and from roughly 1,300 subjects provided by 6 global collaborators. The repertoires were made available in a free public database intended to serve as a resource for research on the immune response to SARS-CoV-2. Results and caveats for the whole study, not just this receptor: How much clinical and demographic metadata was included differed by source and by participant, and the metadata was provided uncurated.

TCRbeta CDR3 regions were amplified from genomic DNA using the immunoSEQ Assay, a bias-controlled multiplex PCR. The study's own analysis went as follows. Within the assay, amplification of reference gene primers was used to estimate how many nucleated cells each sample contained. To quantify the absolute abundance of each unique TCRbeta CDR3 rearrangement, sequence reads were collapsed and filtered. For each sample, productive Simpson clonality was calculated as the square root of Simpson's diversity index across productive rearrangements. In its TCRdb copy, this immuneACCESS table keeps in-frame sequences only and misses some clones. Where compared with another copy, unresolved V genes explain less than half of these, and the others have no known cause. Clone size and the V and J calls come from that table; the DNA yielded D and trimming. For this sample there are about 290,000 clones; around four fifths appear just once. The top ten hold around 3.9% of the sample.

Each collaborating institution followed its own protocols to collect whole blood in K2EDTA tubes. For TCRbeta analysis, collaborators shipped samples in one of three forms: frozen whole blood, isolated PBMCs, or DNA extracted from either of those sample types. With regard to this clone: Its antigen remains unidentified. Per-base qualities were not stored, and no clone one base away is much larger.

The TCR originated in a woman aged 45-65 years with active or convalescent COVID-19. The sequenced sample was peripheral blood.

The DNA is TGTGCCAGCAGTTACAGGGGGACCAGCAATCAGCCCCAGCATTTT. It codes for CASSYRGTSNQPQHF. The V and J genes are TRBV28 and TRBJ1-5, and 8 bases in between align with TRBD1. The CDR3 has 15 amino acids, counting the end cysteine and phenylalanine. Only the CDR3 part of the read is kept: 45 bases, read in frame from the first base. The junction shows trimming of 4 bases on V and 1 base on J, and the gene matches do not reach 3 bases of it. CDR1 and CDR2 were assigned from the germline V gene as MDHEN and SYDVKM. Extended through the reference TRBV28 and TRBJ1-5 proteins, this CDR3 yields the full variable domain: DVKVTQSSRYLVKRTGEKVFLECVQDMDHENMFWYRQDPGLGLRLIYFSYDVKMKEKGDIPEGYSVSREKKERFSLILESASTNQTSMYLCASSYRGTSNQPQHFGDGTRLSIL.